This T cell receptor beta chain was identified in a study of PD-L1 blockade in urothelial cancer. Overall study context: Of approximately 29 patients, fewer than 27 were males with bladder-origin urothelial cancer.

V gave up 7 bases and J gave up 1 base; unmatched junction bases: 7. Germline assignment: CDR1 SNHLY and CDR2 FYNNEI. The CDR3 has 15 amino acids. PCRs were each spiked with synthetic TCR analog templates. TCRdb's table, derived via immunoSEQ multiplex PCR, lists solely in-frame clones and lacks some. The sample lists under 70,000 clones, approximately 75% occurring once. Sample time point: pretreatment peripheral blood. The diagnosis in patients was locally advanced or metastatic urothelial carcinoma. Sequencing used PBMCs, obtained around atezolizumab (anti-PD-L1) treatment. The chain is built from TRBV2 and TRBJ2-7; the match to TRBD1 covers 10 bases. This clonotype was obtained from a man aged 65-85 years with urothelial cancer. The chain's CDR3 is CASTPDRGRSYEQYF. Written as DNA, the CDR3 is TGTGCCAGCACCCCCGACAGGGGGCGGTCCTACGAGCAGTACTTC. Drawing the rest from reference TRBV2 and TRBJ2-7, the complete variable domain is EPEVTQTPSHQVTQMGQEVILRCVPISNHLYFYWYRQILGQKVEFLVSFYNNEISEKSEIFDDQFSVERPDGSNFTLKIRSTKLEDSAMYFCASTPDRGRSYEQYFGPGTRLTVT.